This T cell receptor (beta chain) originates from a study of blood T cell repertoires in COVID-19 (dated by TCRdb to between 2020 and 2021). Concerning the study at large: Samples from collaborators originated in the United States, Italy and Spain and spanned both the acute and convalescent phases of COVID-19. A freely available public database, intended as a resource for researchers studying the immune response to SARS-CoV-2, is where the repertoires were released. Deeply sampled blood TCRbeta repertoires from subjects exposed to, actively infected with, or recovered from COVID-19 were included in the dataset. Samples came from the ongoing ImmuneRACE study (first 160 participants) plus 1,254 subjects from 6 global collaborators. The prospective study material was composed of cDNA or gDNA derived from T cells, B-cell-depleted T cells, or PBMCs. Where HLA class I and class II types were available, the types were taken from metadata supplied by the sample provider, not from assay-based typing. A de-identified subject ID, COVID-19 status, age in years and sex were almost always included in the sample metadata. Broad study findings and their caveats: The quantity of clinical and demographic metadata differed by source and by participant and was supplied without curation.

The immunoSEQ Assay, a bias-controlled multiplex PCR, was used to amplify TCRbeta CDR3 regions from genomic DNA. The study's own analysis went as follows. The number of nucleated cells in each sample was estimated from the amplification of reference gene primers within the assay. To quantify the absolute abundance of each unique TCRbeta CDR3 rearrangement, sequence reads were collapsed and filtered. For each sample, productive Simpson clonality was calculated as the square root of Simpson's diversity index across productive rearrangements. The clones in this table, taken by TCRdb from immuneACCESS, are in-frame only. Not every clone is retained; where verified, under half of the shortfall comes from an unresolved V gene, and the cause of the rest is unknown. V, J and clone size are those of that table, while D and trimming were read from the DNA. Present in this sample are some 97,000 clones, roughly nine tenths of which were seen just once. The biggest ten clones account for roughly 2.1% of the sample.

On this clone itself: Its target antigen remains unknown. No base quality information exists; no much larger clone differs at one position.

V is shortened by 7 bases, J by 1 base, and the region joining them spans 13 bases. Looking up the germline V gene yields CDR1 MNHEY and CDR2 SVGAGI. From the cysteine through the phenylalanine, the CDR3 covers 14 amino acids. Only CDR3 DNA remains: 42 bases, in frame from the first base. Collaborating institutions collected whole blood in K2EDTA tubes following their own protocols. For TCRbeta analysis, collaborator samples were shipped as frozen whole blood, as isolated PBMCs, or as DNA extracted from either sample type. This receptor chain uses TRBV6-5 and TRBJ2-5; the D segment could be TRBD2, given 5 matching bases. The sequence came from a man aged 50 to 60 with active COVID-19. The specimen sequenced was peripheral blood. The DNA reads TGTGCCAGCATCGGCCCGGGAATCCAAGAGACCCAGTACTTC. Translated, this is CASIGPGIQETQYF.